The clone carrying this T cell receptor (beta chain) was seen repeatedly, ten times or more. The TCRbeta library incorporated unique molecular identifiers. MiXCR, run by TCRdb on the PCR reads, gives a single entry per CDR3 protein. This table has about 640,000 distinct CDR3 sequences, roughly 15% appearing once. The CDR3 is 16 amino acids. Germline V gene lookup returns CDR1 DFQATT and CDR2 SNEGSKA (reference sequence). V was cut by 6 bases and J by 4 bases, with 23 bases left in between. These data are taken from a study of T-cell reconstitution after alpha-beta-depleted transplantation in children.

The receptor was isolated from a human donor who donated a stem cell graft to a child with acute myeloid leukemia. This chain links TRBV20-1 with TRBJ2-3; TRBD1 might be the D (6 bases). Specimen: PBMCs from the stem cell graft donor, collected from the stem cell graft. The CDR3 protein is CSAGLGANTGADTQYF. The CDR3 DNA follows: TGCAGTGCCGGGTTGGGGGCCAACACCGGGGCAGATACGCAGTATTTT.